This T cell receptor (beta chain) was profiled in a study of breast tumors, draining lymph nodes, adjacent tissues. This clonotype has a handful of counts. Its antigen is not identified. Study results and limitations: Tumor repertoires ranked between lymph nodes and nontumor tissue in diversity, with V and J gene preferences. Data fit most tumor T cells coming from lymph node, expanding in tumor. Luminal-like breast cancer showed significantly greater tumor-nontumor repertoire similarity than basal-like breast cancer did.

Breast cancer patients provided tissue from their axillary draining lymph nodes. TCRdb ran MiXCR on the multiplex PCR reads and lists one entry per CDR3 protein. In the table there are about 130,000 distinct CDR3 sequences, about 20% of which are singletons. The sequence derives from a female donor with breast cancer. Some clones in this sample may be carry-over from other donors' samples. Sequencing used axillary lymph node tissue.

The CDR3 sequence is CASSPAGLVGEQFF. For the CDR3, the DNA is TGTGCCAGCAGTCCAGCCGGCTTAGTGGGTGAGCAGTTCTTC. The genes are TRBV28 and TRBJ2-1; no reliable D call. The CDR3 totals 14 residues. From germline, CDR1 is MDHEN and CDR2 SYDVKM. V lost 5 bases to trimming and J lost 9 bases, with 17 bases between them.